The 7 T cell receptor beta chains below come from one sample, sequenced in a study of blood T cell repertoires in COVID-19. Using immunoSEQ multiplex PCR, the repertoire was profiled, and TCRdb retains in-frame clones only, with some absent. The table has fewer than 60,000 clones, more than 75% seen once. Sequencing was performed on peripheral blood. The receptors were sampled from a woman older than 75 with acute or convalescent COVID-19.

The chain is built from TRBV3-1 (or the pseudogene TRBV3-2) and TRBJ2-3; the D is unclear. This CDR3 contains 15 residues. Germline V gives CDR1 LGHDT, CDR2 YNNKEL (reference sequence). V lost 1 base and J lost 0, with 8 bases in between. Written as DNA, the CDR3 is TGTGCCAGCAGCCAAGCTACTTTTAGCACAGATACGCAGTATTTT. It is translated as CASSQATFSTDTQYF.

The V call is TRBV4-1, the J call TRBJ2-2, with 8 nucleotides matching TRBD2. The CDR3 has 17 residues. Germline CDR1 MGHRA, CDR2 YSYEKL. J gave up 0 bases and V 2 bases, and 5 bases lay outside the gene matches. The CDR3 nucleotides are TGCGCCAGCAGCCAATCCTCGACTAGCGCGAACACCGGGGAGCTGTTTTTT. Its translation is CASSQSSTSANTGELFF.

The chain recombines TRBV11-1 with TRBJ2-3, with D uncertain. From germline, CDR1 is SGHAT and CDR2 FQDESV (reference sequence). Trimming cost V 2 bases and J 4 bases, with 10 bases left between them. The CDR3 has 14 residues. CDR3 sequence reads: CASSLFMSADTQYF. The CDR3 region has the DNA TGTGCCAGCAGCTTATTCATGTCGGCAGATACGCAGTATTTT.

The V call is TRBV6-5, the J call TRBJ1-2, with D unresolved. The V gene's germline CDR1 is MNHEY and CDR2 SVGAGI. V lost 6 bases to trimming and J lost 3 bases, with 11 bases between them. The CDR3 consists of 13 residues. The CDR3 sequence: CASRSVGHYGYTF. DNA for the CDR3: TGTGCCAGCAGAAGTGTGGGCCACTATGGCTACACCTTC.

The genes are TRBV18 and TRBJ2-1; possibly TRBD2 for D (6 bases). Trimming shortened V by 0 bases and J by 10 bases, and 16 bases separated the two germline ends. This CDR3 has 15 residues. CDR1 is KGHSH, CDR2 LQKENI, per germline. CDR3 sequence reads: CASSPPSGASMEQFF. CDR3 in DNA: TGTGCCAGCTCACCACCTAGCGGAGCCTCGATGGAGCAGTTCTTC.

V and J are TRBV7-3 and TRBJ2-6; 9 nucleotides agree with TRBD1. There are 18 residues in the CDR3. Unmatched junction bases numbered 10, after V lost 5 bases and J lost 2 bases. The germline gives CDR1 SGHTA, CDR2 FQGTGA. The chain's CDR3 is CASSTPGQGSAGANVLTF. The DNA for the CDR3 is TGTGCCAGCAGCACGCCGGGACAGGGTTCGGCTGGGGCCAACGTCCTGACTTTC. The full variable domain, in which reference TRBV7-3 and TRBJ2-6 provide the parts outside the CDR3, is GAGVSQTPSNKVTEKGKYVELRCDPISGHTALYWYRQSLGQGPEFLIYFQGTGAADDSGLPNDRFFAVRPEGSVSTLKIQRTERGDSAVYLCASSTPGQGSAGANVLTFGAGSRLTVL.

The V and J genes are TRBV7-2 and TRBJ2-2, with 10 bases aligning to TRBD1. J was trimmed by 7 bases and V by 3 bases; bases with no gene match: 5. CDR1 SGHTA and CDR2 FQGNSA come from the germline V gene. This CDR3 region has 15 residues. CDR3 bases: TGTGCCAGCAGCTTCCGGGACAGGGGAGGCGGGGAGCTGTTTTTT. Translated, it gives CASSFRDRGGGELFF.